One and the same sample provided the 16 T cell receptor beta chains below, sequenced in a study of shared clonotypes between healthy human individuals. TCRdb keeps only in-frame clones here, not all; method: immunoSEQ multiplex PCR. The sample shows 1.6 million or so clones, about 98.5% of them seen only once. Input material: naive CD4+ T cells sorted from blood. Noted subset: CD45RA+ positively selected. These receptors originate from a man younger than 45 in good health.

This sequence joins TRBV7-9 and TRBJ1-5, with a tentative D call TRBD1 (5 bases). V gave up 10 bases and J gave up 6 bases, with 19 bases separating them. The V gene's germline CDR1 is SEHNR and CDR2 FQNEAQ (reference sequence). CDR3 length: 14 amino acids. The CDR3 sequence is CAISTERGFQPQHF. CDR3 coding DNA: TGTGCCATCTCTACCGAGAGGGGTTTTCAGCCCCAGCATTTT.

This chain connects TRBV4-1 to TRBJ2-4, with D unclear. Trimming took off 3 bases at V and 9 bases at J, with 12 bases between the two ends. The CDR3 covers 13 residues. The germline gives CDR1 MGHRA, CDR2 YSYEKL. DNA of the CDR3: TGCGCCAGCAGCCATCAGACCAGGAGCATTCAGTACTTC. Translation: CASSHQTRSIQYF.

The V and J genes are TRBV7-8 and TRBJ1-5; 9 nucleotides match TRBD1. The J segment lost 4 bases and the V segment lost 4 bases, leaving 11 bases of the junction unmatched. CDR3 size: 17 residues. Germline lookup yields CDR1 SGHVS and CDR2 FQNEAQ. For the CDR3, the DNA is TGTGCCAGCAGCTATACTACAGGGGGCTTGGGTAATCAGCCCCAGCATTTT. Protein sequence: CASSYTTGGLGNQPQHF. Drawing the rest from reference TRBV7-8 and TRBJ1-5, the complete variable domain is GAGVSQSPRYKVAKRGQDVALRCDPISGHVSLFWYQQALGQGPEFLTYFQNEAQLDKSGLPSDRFFAERPEGSVSTLKIQRTQQEDSAVYLCASSYTTGGLGNQPQHFGDGTRLSIL.

The chain uses TRBV7-2 and TRBJ1-2; possible D gene TRBD1, 6 bases. Germline V lookup: CDR1 SGHTA, CDR2 FQGNSA. V lost 6 bases to trimming and J lost 0 bases, with 11 bases between them. The CDR3 is 14 residues long. The CDR3 nucleotides are TGTGCCAGCAGACCGGACAGAACTAACTATGGCTACACCTTC. Protein sequence: CASRPDRTNYGYTF.

The V call is TRBV27, the J call TRBJ2-3; 13 positions match TRBD2. Losses at the gene ends were 6 bases for V and 9 bases for J; bases not matched to a gene: 9. Per germline, CDR1 MNHEY and CDR2 SMNVEV (reference sequence). This CDR3 spans 15 amino acids. The CDR3, as DNA: TGTGCCAGCAGCCAGGGACTAGCGGGGACCGTGACGCAGTATTTT. Translated, it gives CASSQGLAGTVTQYF.

The chain combines TRBV27 with TRBJ2-7; D not certain. Trimming pared 4 bases from V and 3 bases from J, leaving 10 bases between. CDR1 and CDR2 from the germline V gene are MNHEY and SMNVEV (reference sequence). The CDR3 has 13 residues. DNA for the CDR3: TGTGCCAGCAGTTCTCGACCCTACTACGAGCAGTACTTC. Translated: CASSSRPYYEQYF.

The chain combines TRBV7-9 with TRBJ1-5; D uncertain. The germline gives CDR1 SEHNR, CDR2 FQNEAQ (reference sequence). The CDR3 has 13 amino acids. Trimming pared 3 bases from V and 6 bases from J, leaving 9 bases between. CDR3 sequence (DNA): TGTGCCAGCAGCTTGAGCCTGGCTCAGCCCCAGCATTTT. Translating it yields CASSLSLAQPQHF.

The V gene is TRBV15, the J gene TRBJ2-7; D is ambiguous. The V gene lost 2 bases and the J gene lost 1 base, with 9 bases spanning the gap. The CDR3 has 14 residues. Germline V gives CDR1 LNHNV, CDR2 YYDKDF (reference sequence). The CDR3 sequence: CATSRSAGSYEQYF. CDR3 bases: TGTGCCACCAGCAGATCGGCAGGTTCCTACGAGCAGTACTTC. Looking up the rest from reference TRBV15 and TRBJ2-7 gives the full variable domain: DAMVIQNPRYQVTQFGKPVTLSCSQTLNHNVMYWYQQKSSQAPKLLFHYYDKDFNNEADTPDNFQSRRPNTSFCFLDIRSPGLGDTAMYLCATSRSAGSYEQYFGPGTRLTVT.

The chain joins TRBV6-6 to TRBJ1-5, with TRBD1 matching 9 bases. Germline loops: CDR1 MNHNY, CDR2 SVGAGI (reference sequence). This CDR3 region has 16 residues. The V gene end was trimmed by 4 bases and the J gene end by 7 bases; junction bases not matched to a gene: 11. This CDR3 reads CASSSTGTGIGQPQHF. As DNA, the CDR3 is TGTGCCAGCAGTTCGACCGGGACAGGGATTGGGCAGCCCCAGCATTTT.

The rearrangement uses TRBV19 and TRBJ1-3, with a weak D call TRBD1 (6 bases). The CDR3 contains 15 residues. Germline CDR1 is LNHDA and CDR2 is SQIVND (reference sequence). Trimming stripped 7 bases from V and 0 bases from J, with 13 bases between. DNA of the CDR3: TGTGCCAGTACTATGACAGGAGACTCTGGAAACACCATATATTTT. The encoded protein is CASTMTGDSGNTIYF. The variable domain in full, completed from reference TRBV19 and TRBJ1-3, reads DGGITQSPKYLFRKEGQNVTLSCEQNLNHDAMYWYRQDPGQGLRLIYYSQIVNDFQKGDIAEGYSVSREKKESFPLTVTSAQKNPTAFYLCASTMTGDSGNTIYFGEGSWLTVV.

This sequence joins TRBV5-6 and TRBJ2-7, with TRBD2 as a possible D gene (6 bases). Trimming pared 1 base from V and 3 bases from J, leaving 14 bases between. This CDR3 is built from 15 residues. Per germline, CDR1 SGHDT and CDR2 YYEEEE. The CDR3: CASSLQGPGDYEQYF. CDR3 DNA: TGTGCCAGCAGCTTGCAGGGCCCGGGAGACTACGAGCAGTACTTC.

The rearrangement links TRBV27 to TRBJ2-1, with TRBD2 identical over 7 bases. The V and J ends lost 3 bases and 6 bases, in that order; junction bases with no gene match: 11. Germline loops: CDR1 MNHEY, CDR2 SMNVEV (reference sequence). There are 16 residues in the CDR3. The CDR3 DNA reads TGTGCCAGCAGTTTCCCCGGGGGGATCTGGCCCAATGAGCAGTTCTTC. The encoded protein is CASSFPGGIWPNEQFF.

The CDR3: CASSGDTEAFF. The CDR3 DNA follows: TGCGCCAGCAGCGGGGACACTGAAGCTTTCTTT. This chain uses TRBV5-1 with TRBJ1-1; the D is unclear. This CDR3 region has 11 residues. V shed 4 bases and J shed 3 bases, with 4 bases lying between them. CDR1 and CDR2 from the germline V gene are SGHRS and YFSETQ.

V gene TRBV10-1 combines with J gene TRBJ1-1, with D possibly matching TRBD1 (5 bases). Germline CDR1 and CDR2: WNHNN and SYGVQD (reference sequence). Deletions cut 2 bases from V and 0 bases from J, with 16 bases between. The CDR3 has 17 amino acids. CDR3 sequence: CASSERTWESMNTEAFF. CDR3 sequence (DNA): TGCGCCAGCAGTGAGAGGACATGGGAGAGCATGAACACTGAAGCTTTCTTT.

On this clone itself: The same CDR3 arises from other DNA sequences in this sample as well. The chain combines TRBV5-1 with TRBJ2-3; D might be TRBD2 (6 bases). Looked up from germline, CDR1 is SGHRS and CDR2 is YFSETQ. V lost 0 bases to trimming and J lost 6 bases, with 11 bases between them. The CDR3 runs to 14 residues. The CDR3 sequence is CASSLGRGRDTQYF. CDR3 DNA: TGCGCCAGCAGCTTGGGGCGGGGTAGGGATACGCAGTATTTT.

The rearrangement uses TRBV27 and TRBJ2-1; 9 bases agree with TRBD1. The CDR3 spans 17 residues. Germline V CDR1 and CDR2: MNHEY, SMNVEV (reference sequence). With V trimmed by 4 bases and J by 3 bases, 10 bases remained unmatched. This CDR3 reads CASSWDRARLGYNEQFF. In nucleotides, the CDR3 is TGTGCCAGCAGTTGGGACAGGGCCCGATTGGGCTACAATGAGCAGTTCTTC.